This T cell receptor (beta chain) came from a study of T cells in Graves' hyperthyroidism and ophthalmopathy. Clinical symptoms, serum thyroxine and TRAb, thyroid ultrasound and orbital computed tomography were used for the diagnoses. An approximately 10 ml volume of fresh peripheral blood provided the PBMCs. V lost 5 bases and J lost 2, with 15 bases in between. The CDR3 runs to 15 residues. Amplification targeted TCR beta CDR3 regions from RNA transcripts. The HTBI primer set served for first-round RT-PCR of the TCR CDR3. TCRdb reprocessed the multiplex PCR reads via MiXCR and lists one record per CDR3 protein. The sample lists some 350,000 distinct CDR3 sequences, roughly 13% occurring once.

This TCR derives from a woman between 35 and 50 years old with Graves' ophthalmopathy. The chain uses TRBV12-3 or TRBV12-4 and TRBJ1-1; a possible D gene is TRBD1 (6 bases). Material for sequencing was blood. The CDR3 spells CASSPRGRGNTEAFF. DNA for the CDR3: TGTGCCAGCAGTCCCCGTGGCAGGGGAAACACTGAAGCTTTCTTT.